A selection of T cell receptor beta chains follows, all from one sample in a study of blood T cells in healthy people across ages. TCRdb reanalysed the 5' RACE reads using MiXCR and keeps one entry per CDR3 protein. The table has about 570,000 distinct CDR3 sequences, about 25% seen once. The sequencing sample was made of blood. Receptors were obtained from a woman in her 70s in good health. The CDR3 runs from the conserved cysteine through the conserved F or W. The D gene is left open where the match is weak. Rows give clone size only sometimes, using once, few, many, or a class for an expanded clone.

J gene	V gene	clone size	D gene	CDR3 protein	CDR3 DNA
TRBJ1-5	TRBV6-2/TRBV6-3	.	.	CASSHPGENQPQHF	TGTGCCAGCAGCCACCCAGGAGAAAATCAGCCCCAGCATTTT
TRBJ2-7	TRBV9	few	.	CASSVEGLSEQYF	TGTGCCAGCAGCGTAGAAGGGTTGAGCGAGCAGTACTTC
TRBJ2-5	TRBV12-3/TRBV12-4	.	TRBD1	CASSPDRGYETQYF	TGTGCCAGCAGCCCGGACAGGGGATATGAGACCCAGTACTTC
TRBJ2-4	TRBV20-1	.	.	CSAWDSRERNIQYF	TGCAGTGCTTGGGACTCCAGAGAGAGAAACATTCAGTACTTC
TRBJ1-2	TRBV7-9	.	.	CASSLETHGKGYTF	TGTGCCAGCAGCTTAGAAACACATGGGAAGGGCTACACCTTC
TRBJ1-1	TRBV20-1	.	TRBD1	CSATEGALGTEAFF	TGCAGTGCTACGGAGGGGGCGTTGGGGACTGAAGCTTTCTTT
TRBJ2-5	TRBV7-3	few	.	CASSKDQETQYF	TGTGCCAGCAGCAAAGACCAAGAGACCCAGTACTTC
TRBJ2-6	TRBV5-1	few	.	CASSMFRASRPGANVLTF	TGCGCCAGCAGCATGTTCAGGGCTAGCAGGCCTGGGGCCAACGTCCTGACTTTC
TRBJ2-3	TRBV20-1	.	TRBD2	CSARGDYSTDTQYF	TGCAGTGCTAGAGGGGACTATTCGACAGATACGCAGTATTTT
TRBJ2-7	TRBV12-3/TRBV12-4	.	.	CASSLILGGIDEQYF	TGTGCCAGCAGTTTAATATTAGGAGGGATCGACGAGCAGTACTTC
TRBJ2-4	TRBV7-2	few	.	CASSPYSGAQNIQYF	TGTGCCAGCAGCCCCTATTCGGGAGCCCAAAACATTCAGTACTTC
TRBJ2-2	TRBV24-1	.	.	CATHRFTGGIFANTGELFF	TGTGCCACCCATCGTTTTACAGGTGGAATCTTCGCGAACACCGGGGAGCTGTTTTTT
TRBJ2-1	TRBV29-1	.	.	CSVEEGGLDEQFF	TGCAGCGTTGAAGAGGGGGGCTTAGATGAGCAGTTCTTC
TRBJ1-1	TRBV19	.	.	CAVSPGQGSRGTKAFF	TGTGCCGTATCTCCGGGGCAGGGGTCGCGGGGCACGAAAGCTTTCTTT
TRBJ2-5	TRBV20-1	.	.	CSARVMDSSLQETQYF	TGCAGTGCTAGAGTTATGGACAGTTCCCTCCAAGAGACCCAGTACTTC